What follows are 24 T cell receptor beta chains derived from one specimen sequenced in a study of somatic mutations in cytotoxic T cells in rheumatoid arthritis. TCRdb keeps only in-frame clones here, not all; method: immunoSEQ multiplex PCR. The sample contains 10,000 to 12,000 clones, around 82% of which appear only once. Sequencing input: CD8+ T cells sorted from blood. These receptors came from an adult with rheumatoid arthritis.

The CDR3 spells CASSYVGNYGYTF. CDR3 nucleotides: TGTGCCAGCAGTTACGTGGGAAACTATGGCTACACCTTC. The chain employs TRBV6-5 and TRBJ1-2; D uncertain. The CDR3 contains 13 residues. Trimming took off 2 bases at V and 2 bases at J, with 6 bases between the two ends. CDR1 MNHEY and CDR2 SVGAGI come from the germline V gene.

This clone was picked up one time. This rearrangement joins TRBV4-3 to TRBJ2-3, with unresolved D. Trimming removed 0 bases from V and 2 bases from J, with 6 bases in between. The CDR3 sequence is 14 residues long. CDR1 is LGHNA, CDR2 YSLEER, per germline. The CDR3: CASSQESPTDTQYF. CDR3 nucleotide sequence: TGCGCCAGCAGCCAAGAATCCCCCACAGATACGCAGTATTTT.

V gene TRBV19 combines with J gene TRBJ1-1; a possible D gene is TRBD1 (6 bases). Germline CDR1 LNHDA, CDR2 SQIVND (reference sequence). Trimming took 3 bases from V and 3 from J, leaving 11 bases between them. The CDR3 has 14 amino acids. CDR3 coding DNA: TGTGCCAGTAGTATGGGGACAAGGGACACTGAAGCTTTCTTT. Translation gives CASSMGTRDTEAFF.

The chain couples TRBV7-3 to TRBJ2-6; perhaps TRBD1 as D (6 bases). The CDR3 is 17 residues long. V was trimmed by 2 bases and J by 2 bases, leaving 13 bases between them. Germline CDR1 is SGHTA and CDR2 is FQGTGA. This CDR3 is CASSLFLGGPGANVLTF. The DNA for the CDR3 is TGTGCCAGCAGCTTATTTTTAGGGGGTCCTGGGGCCAACGTCCTGACTTTC.

The chain joins TRBV19 to TRBJ1-1, with D perhaps TRBD1 (5 bases). V lost 7 bases to trimming and J lost 3 bases, with 12 bases between them. Germline-derived CDR1 and CDR2 are LNHDA and SQIVND (reference sequence). The CDR3 totals 13 residues. CDR3 sequence reads: CASMEGTDTEAFF. The CDR3 DNA reads as TGTGCCAGTATGGAGGGGACGGACACTGAAGCTTTCTTT. The full variable domain, completed using reference TRBV19 and TRBJ1-1, is DGGITQSPKYLFRKEGQNVTLSCEQNLNHDAMYWYRQDPGQGLRLIYYSQIVNDFQKGDIAEGYSVSREKKESFPLTVTSAQKNPTAFYLCASMEGTDTEAFFGQGTRLTVV.

The chain joins TRBV7-9 to TRBJ2-7; TRBD2 matches at 7 bases. The CDR3 extends over 15 amino acids. Trimming removed 5 bases from V and 6 bases from J; junction bases left unmatched: 13. The V gene's germline CDR1 is SEHNR and CDR2 FQNEAQ (reference sequence). The CDR3 reads CASSAGDGLPGEQYF. As DNA, the CDR3 is TGTGCCAGCAGCGCGGGGGACGGGTTGCCGGGCGAGCAGTACTTC.

This clone was detected a few times. The J gene is TRBJ1-1, the V gene TRBV10-1; possible D gene TRBD1, 5 bases. The CDR3 has 16 amino acids. The V end lost 0 bases, the J end lost 1 base, and 12 bases lay between the germline ends. Germline V gene lookup returns CDR1 WNHNN and CDR2 SYGVQD (reference sequence). This CDR3 reads CASSESPGPGNTEAFF. CDR3 coding DNA: TGCGCCAGCAGTGAGTCTCCAGGGCCGGGGAACACTGAAGCTTTCTTT.

The chain recombines TRBV28 with TRBJ2-5; D gene unclear. CDR1 and CDR2 (germline): MDHEN, SYDVKM. V was clipped by 0 bases and J by 1 base, with 6 bases between them. CDR3 length: 14 residues. CDR3 DNA sequence: TGTGCCAGCAGTTTATGGACTTCCCAAGAGACCCAGTACTTC. Its protein is CASSLWTSQETQYF.

The CDR3 reads CASRAGTTYEQYF. The DNA of the CDR3 is TGCGCCAGCAGGGCCGGGACCACCTACGAGCAGTACTTC. J is TRBJ2-7 and V is TRBV5-1; perhaps D is TRBD1 or TRBD2 (5 bases each). In germline, CDR1 is SGHRS, CDR2 YFSETQ. The CDR3 length is 13 residues. V lost 5 bases and J 2 bases, leaving 11 bases between the germline ends. Looking up the rest from reference TRBV5-1 and TRBJ2-7 gives the full variable domain: KAGVTQTPRYLIKTRGQQVTLSCSPISGHRSVSWYQQTPGQGLQFLFEYFSETQRNKGNFPGRFSGRQFSNSRSEMNVSTLELGDSALYLCASRAGTTYEQYFGPGTRLTVT.

This clone came up a few times. The chain uses TRBV7-2 and TRBJ2-7; possible D gene TRBD1, 5 bases. The CDR3 has 15 amino acids. Deletions cut 1 base from V and 3 bases from J, with 13 bases between. Germline V gene sequence: CDR1 SGHTA, CDR2 FQGNSA. CDR3 residues: CASSLGTNYDYEQYF. The CDR3 coding sequence is TGTGCCAGCAGCTTAGGGACAAACTACGACTACGAGCAGTACTTC.

V and J are TRBV2 and TRBJ2-1; 12 bases align to TRBD2. This CDR3 spans 16 amino acids. V dropped 7 bases and J dropped 6; count of bases not matched to a gene: 10. Germline values: CDR1 SNHLY, CDR2 FYNNEI. This CDR3 is CASIGLAGGPTNEQFF. CDR3 in DNA: TGTGCCAGCATCGGGCTAGCGGGGGGGCCTACCAATGAGCAGTTCTTC.

This chain links TRBV6-6 with TRBJ2-1; D is ambiguous. Germline V CDR1 and CDR2: MNHNY, SVGAGI (reference sequence). This CDR3 comprises 12 residues. Trimming took 0 bases from V and 6 from J, leaving 3 bases between them. The CDR3 here is CASSYSSNEQFF. The CDR3 bases are TGTGCCAGCAGTTACTCTAGCAATGAGCAGTTCTTC.

The J gene is TRBJ2-1, the V gene TRBV19; a possible D gene is TRBD2 (5 bases). Looked up from germline, CDR1 is LNHDA and CDR2 is SQIVND (reference sequence). The CDR3 covers 16 residues. V lost 5 bases and J 0 bases, leaving 14 bases between the germline ends. Here the CDR3 DNA reads TGTGCCAGTAGTCTTGGCGGGCGTAGCTCCTACAATGAGCAGTTCTTC. This translates into CASSLGGRSSYNEQFF.

V and J are TRBV4-1 and TRBJ1-6, with 7 bases lining up with TRBD1. The J segment lost 7 bases and the V segment lost 3 bases, leaving 6 bases of the junction unmatched. The germline gives CDR1 MGHRA, CDR2 YSYEKL. The CDR3 spans 15 residues. CDR3 nucleotides: TGCGCCAGCAGCCACGCTACAGGGGAGAATTCACCCCTCCACTTT. Protein sequence: CASSHATGENSPLHF.

The chain's CDR3 is CAISESLVSSGANVLTF. The DNA of the CDR3 is TGTGCCATCAGTGAGTCACTAGTGTCCTCTGGGGCCAACGTCCTGACTTTC. The genes are TRBV10-3 and TRBJ2-6, with D perhaps matching TRBD2 (5 bases). Trimming pared 0 bases from V and 0 bases from J, leaving 9 bases between. CDR1 is ENHRY and CDR2 is SYGVKD in the germline V gene. This CDR3 is 17 amino acids long.

CDR3 loop: CASSDLGTVSYEQYF. CDR3 DNA: TGTGCCAGCAGTGATTTGGGGACTGTCTCCTACGAGCAGTACTTC. The chain links TRBV28 to TRBJ2-7, with D possibly being TRBD2 (6 bases). CDR3 length: 15 residues. Per the germline V gene, CDR1 is MDHEN and CDR2 is SYDVKM. With 5 bases removed from V and 0 bases from J, the gap between germline ends came to 14 bases.

This chain joins TRBV6-5 and TRBJ2-1; D uncertain. This CDR3 is built from 15 residues. CDR1 and CDR2 from the germline V gene are MNHEY and SVGAGI. Trimming removed 5 bases from V and 0 bases from J, with 11 bases in between. The CDR3 is CASSPATSSYNEQFF. The CDR3 DNA reads TGTGCCAGCAGTCCCGCCACGAGCTCCTACAATGAGCAGTTCTTC.

CDR3 sequence (DNA): TGTGCCAGCAGTTACCGGACAGGGTATTCACCCCTCCACTTT. It specifies CASSYRTGYSPLHF. The gene calls are TRBV6-5 and TRBJ1-6, with 8 bases identical to TRBD1. This CDR3 region has 14 residues. V lost 2 bases and J lost 8; bases outside the gene matches: 2. Germline-derived CDR1 and CDR2 are MNHEY and SVGAGI.

The chain recombines TRBV7-8 with TRBJ2-3; D not certain. The V gene's germline CDR1 is SGHVS and CDR2 FQNEAQ. Trimming stripped 0 bases from V and 2 bases from J, with 12 bases between. This CDR3 has 16 residues. The CDR3 protein is CASSLAPGPSTDTQYF. DNA for the CDR3: TGTGCCAGCAGCTTAGCGCCAGGTCCTTCCACAGATACGCAGTATTTT.

The CDR3 region has the DNA TGTGCCAGTACCTTGGGAATTGGCATCTACAATGAGCAGTTCTTC. The encoded protein is CASTLGIGIYNEQFF. This chain connects TRBV19 to TRBJ2-1; D call uncertain. CDR1 and CDR2 (germline): LNHDA, SQIVND (reference sequence). Deletions cut 7 bases from V and 3 bases from J, with 16 bases between. The CDR3 consists of 15 residues.

Details on this clone: The germline gene is not matched at one end of the junction; a read error may be the cause. This chain uses TRBV4-2 with TRBJ2-3; either TRBD1 or TRBD2 may supply D (6 bases each). CDR3 length: 16 residues. Germline V gives CDR1 LGHNA, CDR2 YNFKEQ. CDR3 amino acids: CAGSQEKGGGADTQYF. The CDR3 DNA is TGTGCCGGCAGCCAAGAGAAGGGGGGCGGAGCAGATACGCAGTATTTT.

This clone was recorded a few times. The rearrangement uses TRBV20-1 and TRBJ2-1; perhaps D is TRBD1 or TRBD2 (5 bases each). CDR1 DFQATT and CDR2 SNEGSKA come from the germline V gene (reference sequence). The CDR3 totals 11 residues. V gave up 3 bases and J gave up 7 bases, with 7 bases separating them. Here the CDR3 DNA reads TGCAGTGCTAGGGGGGAGAATGAGCAGTTCTTC. Its translation: CSARGENEQFF.

The chain recombines TRBV7-2 with TRBJ2-2, with D uncertain. The CDR3 has 14 amino acids. Germline V gene data show CDR1 as SGHTA and CDR2 as FQGNSA. V lost 7 bases, J lost 6 bases, and 15 bases lay in between. The chain's CDR3 is CASTPRQGPGELFF. CDR3 DNA sequence: TGTGCCAGCACCCCTAGGCAAGGACCCGGGGAGCTGTTTTTT.

This clone was counted between two and nine times. The CDR3 DNA sequence: TGTGCCTGGAGTGCCGGTACGGGGAGAAATTCCTCACCCCTCCACTTT. This gives the protein CAWSAGTGRNSSPLHF. The chain uses TRBV30 and TRBJ1-6; D is unclear. The CDR3 has 16 amino acids. Between the trimmed V and J ends, which lost 1 base and 10 bases, there was a span of 20 bases. CDR1 is GTSNPN, CDR2 SVGIG, per germline (reference sequence).